The clone carrying this T cell receptor beta chain was seen ten or more times. Its antigen is not known. The record originates from a study of early T cells in non-severe SARS-CoV-2 infection. Study context: Sequencing input comprised bulk RNA from unsorted whole blood; chain pairing was not available.

Study-wide points: There was a bias toward anti-spike CD8 responses in VDJdb matching, which missed private and CD4 specificities.

Individual cDNA molecules received unique molecular identifiers. MiXCR, run by TCRdb on the 5' RACE reads, gives a single entry per CDR3 protein. The table has roughly 80,000 distinct CDR3 sequences, roughly 5.7% seen once; the top ten hold less than 9.5%. Germline lookup yields CDR1 SQVTM and CDR2 ANQGSEA. V lost 6 bases and J lost 3, with 16 bases in between. This CDR3 spans 14 amino acids. The clonotype was recovered from an adult who was a healthcare worker with PCR-confirmed SARS-CoV-2 infection or an uninfected control (not recorded which). The chain joins TRBV29-1 to TRBJ2-3, with D possibly matching TRBD2 (6 bases). Sample: whole blood. The CDR3 nucleotides read TGCAGCGTGAGGGAGGTGGCGGGGACAGATACGCAGTATTTT. This encodes CSVREVAGTDTQYF.